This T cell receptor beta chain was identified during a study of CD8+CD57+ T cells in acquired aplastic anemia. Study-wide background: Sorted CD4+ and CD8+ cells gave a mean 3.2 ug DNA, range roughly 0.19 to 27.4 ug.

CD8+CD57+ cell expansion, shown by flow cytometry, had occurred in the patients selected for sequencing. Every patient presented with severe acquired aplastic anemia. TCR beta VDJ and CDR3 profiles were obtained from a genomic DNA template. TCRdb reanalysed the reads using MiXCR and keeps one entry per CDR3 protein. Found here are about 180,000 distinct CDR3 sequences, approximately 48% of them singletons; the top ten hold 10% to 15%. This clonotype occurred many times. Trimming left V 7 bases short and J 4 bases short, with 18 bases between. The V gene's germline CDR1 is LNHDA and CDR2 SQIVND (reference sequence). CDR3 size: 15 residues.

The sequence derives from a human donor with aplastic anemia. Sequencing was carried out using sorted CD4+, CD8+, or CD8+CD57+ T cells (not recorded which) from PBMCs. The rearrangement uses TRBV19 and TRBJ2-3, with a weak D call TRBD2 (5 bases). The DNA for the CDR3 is TGTGCCAGTACGGGGAAGGCCTTACCTTCAGATACGCAGTATTTT. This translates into CASTGKALPSDTQYF.